This TCR beta chain originates from a study of CD8 T cells in ankylosing spondylitis. TCR beta libraries were made by quantitative 5'-RACE with molecular barcodes. Each CDR3 protein is one row after TCRdb ran MiXCR on the 5' RACE reads. The sample gives around 120,000 distinct CDR3 sequences, about 24% of which show up once; roughly 12% is in the top ten. V was shortened by 1 base and J by 5 bases, with 9 bases between the two germline ends. The length of the CDR3 is 14 residues. The germline CDR1 and CDR2 sequences are KGHSH and LQKENI. This clonotype appeared a few times. Its cognate antigen is unknown. Whole-study results and caveats: Typical of ankylosing spondylitis blood, it appeared, was a TCR beta motif of about eight highly homologous variants. The study looked at matched synovial fluid samples from ankylosing spondylitis patients. Disease-linked clones were reported to be significantly enriched there.

This TCR was recovered from a male donor with ankylosing spondylitis. Sequenced: synovial fluid, either unsorted or a sorted T cell fraction (not recorded which). The chain combines TRBV18 with TRBJ2-1; the D is unclear. CDR3 nucleotide sequence: TGTGCCAGCTCACCACGGCCTAGTCACAATGAGCAGTTCTTC. As protein: CASSPRPSHNEQFF.